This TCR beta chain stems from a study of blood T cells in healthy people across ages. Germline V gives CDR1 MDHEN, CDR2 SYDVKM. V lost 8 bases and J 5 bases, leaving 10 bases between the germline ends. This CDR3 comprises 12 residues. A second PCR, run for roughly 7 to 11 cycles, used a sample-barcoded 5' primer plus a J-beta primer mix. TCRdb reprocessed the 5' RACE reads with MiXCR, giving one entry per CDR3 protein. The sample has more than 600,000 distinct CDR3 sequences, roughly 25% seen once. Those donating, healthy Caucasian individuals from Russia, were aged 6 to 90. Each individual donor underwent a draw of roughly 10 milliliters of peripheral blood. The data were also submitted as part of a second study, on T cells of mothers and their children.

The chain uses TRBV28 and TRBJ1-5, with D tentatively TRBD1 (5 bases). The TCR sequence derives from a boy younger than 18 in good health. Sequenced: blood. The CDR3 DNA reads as TGTGCCAGCGGGGGGGTAGATCAGCCCCAGCATTTT. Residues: CASGGVDQPQHF.